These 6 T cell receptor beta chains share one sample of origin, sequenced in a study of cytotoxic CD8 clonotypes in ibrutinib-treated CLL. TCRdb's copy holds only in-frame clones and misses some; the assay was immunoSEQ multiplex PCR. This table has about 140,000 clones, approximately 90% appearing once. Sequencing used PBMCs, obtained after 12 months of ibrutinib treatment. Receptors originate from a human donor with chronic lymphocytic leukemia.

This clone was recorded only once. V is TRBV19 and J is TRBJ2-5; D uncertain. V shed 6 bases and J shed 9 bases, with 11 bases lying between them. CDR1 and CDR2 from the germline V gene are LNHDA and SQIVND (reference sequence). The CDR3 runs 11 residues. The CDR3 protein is CASRHPTPQYF. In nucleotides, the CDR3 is TGTGCCAGTAGACACCCCACCCCCCAGTACTTC.

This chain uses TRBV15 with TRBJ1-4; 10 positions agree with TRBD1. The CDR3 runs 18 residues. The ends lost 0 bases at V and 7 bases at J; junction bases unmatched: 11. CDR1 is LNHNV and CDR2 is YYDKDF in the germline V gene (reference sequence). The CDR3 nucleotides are TGTGCCACCAGCAGAGACCCCATCGGACAGGGGGGTGGTGAAAAACTGTTTTTT. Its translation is CATSRDPIGQGGGEKLFF.

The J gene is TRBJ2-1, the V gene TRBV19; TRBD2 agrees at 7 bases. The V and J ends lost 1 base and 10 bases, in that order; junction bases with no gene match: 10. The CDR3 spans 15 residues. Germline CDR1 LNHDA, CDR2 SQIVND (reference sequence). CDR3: CASSIVPSGPQEQFF. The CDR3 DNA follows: TGTGCCAGTAGTATAGTCCCTAGCGGACCCCAGGAGCAGTTCTTC. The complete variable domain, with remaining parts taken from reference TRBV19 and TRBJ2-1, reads DGGITQSPKYLFRKEGQNVTLSCEQNLNHDAMYWYRQDPGQGLRLIYYSQIVNDFQKGDIAEGYSVSREKKESFPLTVTSAQKNPTAFYLCASSIVPSGPQEQFFGPGTRLTVL.

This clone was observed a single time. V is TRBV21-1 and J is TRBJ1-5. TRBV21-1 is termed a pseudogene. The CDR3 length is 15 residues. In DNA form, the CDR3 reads TGTGCCAGCAGCCGCTCTGGGGTTAGCAATCAGCCCCAGCATTTT. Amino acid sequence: CASSRSGVSNQPQHF.

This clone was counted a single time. The CDR3, as DNA: TGTGCCAGCAGGGTTCGAGAGACCCAGTACTTC. Protein: CASRVRETQYF. The chain employs TRBV28 and TRBJ2-5; no clear D. The CDR3 length is 11 residues. V was cut by 6 bases and J by 4 bases, with 6 bases left in between. The germline CDR1 and CDR2 sequences are MDHEN and SYDVKM.

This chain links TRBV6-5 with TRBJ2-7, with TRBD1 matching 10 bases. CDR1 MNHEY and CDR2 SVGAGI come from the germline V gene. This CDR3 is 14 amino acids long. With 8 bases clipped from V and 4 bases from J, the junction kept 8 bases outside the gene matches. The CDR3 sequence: CASAFGDRGYEQYF. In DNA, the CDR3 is TGTGCCAGCGCCTTTGGGGACAGGGGTTACGAGCAGTACTTC.